This TCR beta chain was identified in a study of cytomegalovirus exposure and HLA in healthy donors. Study background: Across almost 400 genotyped donors, around 82% landed in the Caucasian-associated ancestry cluster. General observations from the study: V- and J-gene trimming in TCR beta was tied to a missense DCLRE1C variant by an analysis performed later. Upon later analysis, HLA-associated TCR beta chains proved more clonally expanded than other, equally common chains. Earlier analysis yielded a pattern in which most TCR beta V segments were productive about 90% or about 30% of the time.

A note on this clone: Its antigen is undetermined.

CDR3 size: 19 residues. J lost 1 base, V lost 3 bases, and 14 bases had no gene match. Germline CDR1 and CDR2: SEHNR and FQNEAQ (reference sequence). The study ran its PCR with 60 Vbeta and 13 Jbeta primers. Data came from immunoSEQ multiplex PCR; TCRdb stores just in-frame clones and leaves some out. The sample shows around 140,000 clones, 77% of them seen only once. The V call is TRBV7-9, the J call TRBJ1-5; TRBD1 matches 8 bases. The sequencing sample was made of PBMCs. This clonotype was sampled from a woman aged 55-69 years in good health and CMV-seronegative. As DNA, the CDR3 is TGTGCCAGCAGCTTTCGCCCCAGGGCAGGGGGCTGGAGCAATCAGCCCCAGCATTTT. It encodes CASSFRPRAGGWSNQPQHF. Full variable domain (missing parts from reference TRBV7-9 and TRBJ1-5): DTGVSQNPRHKITKRGQNVTFRCDPISEHNRLYWYRQTLGQGPEFLTYFQNEAQLEKSRLLSDRFSAERPKGSFSTLEIQRTEQGDSAMYLCASSFRPRAGGWSNQPQHFGDGTRLSIL.